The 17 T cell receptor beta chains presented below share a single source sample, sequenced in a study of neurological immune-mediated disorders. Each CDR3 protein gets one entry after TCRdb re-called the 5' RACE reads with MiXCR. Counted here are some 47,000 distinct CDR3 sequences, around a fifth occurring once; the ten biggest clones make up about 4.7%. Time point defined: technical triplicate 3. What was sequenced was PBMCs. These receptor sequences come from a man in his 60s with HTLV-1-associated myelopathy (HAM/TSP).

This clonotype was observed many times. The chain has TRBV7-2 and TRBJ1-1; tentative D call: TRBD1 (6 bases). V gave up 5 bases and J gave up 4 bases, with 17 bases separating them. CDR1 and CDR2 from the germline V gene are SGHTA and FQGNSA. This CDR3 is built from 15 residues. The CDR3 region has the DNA TGTGCCAGCAGCCCCCGGGGGGGCACGGGCACTGAAGCTTTCTTT. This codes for CASSPRGGTGTEAFF.

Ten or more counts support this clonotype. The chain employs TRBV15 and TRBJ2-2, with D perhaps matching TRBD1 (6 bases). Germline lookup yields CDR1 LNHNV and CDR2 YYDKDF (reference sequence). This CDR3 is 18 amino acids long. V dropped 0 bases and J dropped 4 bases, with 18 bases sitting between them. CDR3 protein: CATSRDHIGQGSTGELFF. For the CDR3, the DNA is TGTGCCACCAGCAGAGATCATATAGGGCAGGGGAGCACCGGGGAGCTGTTTTTT. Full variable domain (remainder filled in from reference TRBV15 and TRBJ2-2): DAMVIQNPRYQVTQFGKPVTLSCSQTLNHNVMYWYQQKSSQAPKLLFHYYDKDFNNEADTPDNFQSRRPNTSFCFLDIRSPGLGDTAMYLCATSRDHIGQGSTGELFFGEGSRLTVL.

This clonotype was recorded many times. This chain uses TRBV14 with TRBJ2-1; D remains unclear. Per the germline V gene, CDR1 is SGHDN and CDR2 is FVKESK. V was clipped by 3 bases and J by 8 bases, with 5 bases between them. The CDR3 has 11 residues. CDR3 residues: CASSQHDEQFF. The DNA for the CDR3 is TGTGCCAGCAGCCAGCATGATGAGCAGTTCTTC.

This chain's CDR3 is CSVGLGRATNEKLFF. CDR3 bases: TGCAGCGTTGGTCTGGGGAGAGCAACTAATGAAAAACTGTTTTTT. The genes are TRBV29-1 and TRBJ1-4, with no clear D. The V gene lost 4 bases and the J gene lost 0 bases, with 12 bases spanning the gap. The CDR3 is 15 amino acids. Germline lookup yields CDR1 SQVTM and CDR2 ANQGSEA.

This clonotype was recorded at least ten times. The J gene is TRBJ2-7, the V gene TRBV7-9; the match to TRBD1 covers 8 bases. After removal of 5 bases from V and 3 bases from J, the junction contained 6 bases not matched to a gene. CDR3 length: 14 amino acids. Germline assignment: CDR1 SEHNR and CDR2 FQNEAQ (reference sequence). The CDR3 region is CASSPRGLYYEQYF. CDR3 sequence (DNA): TGTGCCAGCAGCCCCAGGGGGCTATACTACGAGCAGTACTTC.

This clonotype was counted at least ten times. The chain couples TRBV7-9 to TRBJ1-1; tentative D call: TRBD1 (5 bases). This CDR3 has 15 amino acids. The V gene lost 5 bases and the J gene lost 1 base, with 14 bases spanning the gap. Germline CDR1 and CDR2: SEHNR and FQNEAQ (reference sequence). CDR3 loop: CASSPELGPNTEAFF. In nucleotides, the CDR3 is TGTGCCAGCAGCCCAGAACTGGGGCCGAACACTGAAGCTTTCTTT. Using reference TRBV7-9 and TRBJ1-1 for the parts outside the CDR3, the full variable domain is DTGVSQNPRHKITKRGQNVTFRCDPISEHNRLYWYRQTLGQGPEFLTYFQNEAQLEKSRLLSDRFSAERPKGSFSTLEIQRTEQGDSAMYLCASSPELGPNTEAFFGQGTRLTVV.

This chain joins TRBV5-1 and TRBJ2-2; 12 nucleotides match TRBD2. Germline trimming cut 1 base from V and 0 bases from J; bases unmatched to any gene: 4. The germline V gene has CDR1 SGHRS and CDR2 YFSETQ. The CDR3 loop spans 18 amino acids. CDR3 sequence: CASSLRGLAGANTGELFF. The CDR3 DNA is TGCGCCAGCAGCTTGCGGGGACTAGCGGGCGCGAACACCGGGGAGCTGTTTTTT.

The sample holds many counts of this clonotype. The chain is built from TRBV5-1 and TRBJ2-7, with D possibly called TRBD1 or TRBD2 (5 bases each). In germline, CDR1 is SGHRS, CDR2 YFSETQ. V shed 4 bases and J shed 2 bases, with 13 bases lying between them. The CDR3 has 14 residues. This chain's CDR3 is CASSKPGRAYEQYF. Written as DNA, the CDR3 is TGCGCCAGCAGCAAACCGGGACGAGCCTACGAGCAGTACTTC.

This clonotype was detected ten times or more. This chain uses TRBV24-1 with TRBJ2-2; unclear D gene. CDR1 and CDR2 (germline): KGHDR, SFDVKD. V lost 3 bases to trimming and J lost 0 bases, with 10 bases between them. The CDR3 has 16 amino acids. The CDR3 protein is CATSDIRTANTGELFF. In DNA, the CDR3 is TGTGCCACCAGTGATATTCGGACGGCGAACACCGGGGAGCTGTTTTTT.

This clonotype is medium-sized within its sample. CDR3 bases: TGTGCCAGCAGTTTGAGGGGTACAGATACGCAGTATTTT. Translated: CASSLRGTDTQYF. This chain joins TRBV28 and TRBJ2-3; D is tentatively TRBD1 or TRBD2 (5 bases each). The V gene lost 3 bases and the J gene lost 3 bases, with 7 bases spanning the gap. The CDR3 has 13 residues. In germline, CDR1 is MDHEN, CDR2 SYDVKM. Using reference TRBV28 and TRBJ2-3 for the parts outside the CDR3, the full variable domain is DVKVTQSSRYLVKRTGEKVFLECVQDMDHENMFWYRQDPGLGLRLIYFSYDVKMKEKGDIPEGYSVSREKKERFSLILESASTNQTSMYLCASSLRGTDTQYFGPGTRLTVL.

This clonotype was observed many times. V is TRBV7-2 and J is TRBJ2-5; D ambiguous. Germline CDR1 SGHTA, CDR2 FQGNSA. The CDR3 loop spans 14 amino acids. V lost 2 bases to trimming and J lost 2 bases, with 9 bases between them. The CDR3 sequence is CASSLKATQETQYF. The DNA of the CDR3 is TGTGCCAGCAGCTTAAAGGCTACTCAAGAGACCCAGTACTTC. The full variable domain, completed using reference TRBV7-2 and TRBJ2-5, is GAGVSQSPSNKVTEKGKDVELRCDPISGHTALYWYRQSLGQGLEFLIYFQGNSAPDKSGLPSDRFSAERTGGSVSTLTIQRTQQEDSAVYLCASSLKATQETQYFGPGTRLLVL.

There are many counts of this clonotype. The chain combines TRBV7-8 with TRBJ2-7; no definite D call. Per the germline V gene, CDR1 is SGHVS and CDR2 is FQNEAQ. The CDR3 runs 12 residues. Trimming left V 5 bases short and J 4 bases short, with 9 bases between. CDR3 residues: CASSHSSYEQYF. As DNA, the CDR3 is TGTGCCAGCAGCCATAGCAGTTACGAGCAGTACTTC. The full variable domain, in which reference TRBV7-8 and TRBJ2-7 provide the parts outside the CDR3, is GAGVSQSPRYKVAKRGQDVALRCDPISGHVSLFWYQQALGQGPEFLTYFQNEAQLDKSGLPSDRFFAERPEGSVSTLKIQRTQQEDSAVYLCASSHSSYEQYFGPGTRLTVT.

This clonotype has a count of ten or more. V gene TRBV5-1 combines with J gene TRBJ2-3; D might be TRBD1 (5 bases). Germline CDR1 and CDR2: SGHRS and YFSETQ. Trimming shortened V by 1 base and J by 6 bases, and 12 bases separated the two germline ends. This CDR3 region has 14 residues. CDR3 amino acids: CASSLTAGRDTQYF. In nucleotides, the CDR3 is TGCGCCAGCAGCTTGACGGCAGGGCGGGATACGCAGTATTTT. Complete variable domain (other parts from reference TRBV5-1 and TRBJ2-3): KAGVTQTPRYLIKTRGQQVTLSCSPISGHRSVSWYQQTPGQGLQFLFEYFSETQRNKGNFPGRFSGRQFSNSRSEMNVSTLELGDSALYLCASSLTAGRDTQYFGPGTRLTVL.

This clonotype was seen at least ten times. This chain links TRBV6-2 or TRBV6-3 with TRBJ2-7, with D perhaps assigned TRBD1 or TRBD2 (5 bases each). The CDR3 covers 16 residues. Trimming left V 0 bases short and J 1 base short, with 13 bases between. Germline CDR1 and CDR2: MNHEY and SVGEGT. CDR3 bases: TGTGCCAGCAGTTACTCTCGGGACGAACCGTCCTACGAGCAGTACTTC. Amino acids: CASSYSRDEPSYEQYF.

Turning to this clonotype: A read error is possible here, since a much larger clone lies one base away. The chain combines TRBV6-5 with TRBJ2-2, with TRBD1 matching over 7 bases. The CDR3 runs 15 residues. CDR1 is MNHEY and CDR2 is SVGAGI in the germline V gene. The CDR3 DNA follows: TGTGCCAGCAGTTCGACAGGGTCGAACACCGGGGTGCTGTTTTTT. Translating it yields CASSSTGSNTGVLFF.

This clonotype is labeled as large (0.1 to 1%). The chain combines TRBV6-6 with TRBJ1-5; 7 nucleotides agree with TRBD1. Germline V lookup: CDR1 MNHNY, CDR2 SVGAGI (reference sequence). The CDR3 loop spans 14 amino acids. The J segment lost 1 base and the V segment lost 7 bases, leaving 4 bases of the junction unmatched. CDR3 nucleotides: TGTGCCAGCAATACAGGGGACAGCAATCAGCCCCAGCATTTT. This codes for CASNTGDSNQPQHF.

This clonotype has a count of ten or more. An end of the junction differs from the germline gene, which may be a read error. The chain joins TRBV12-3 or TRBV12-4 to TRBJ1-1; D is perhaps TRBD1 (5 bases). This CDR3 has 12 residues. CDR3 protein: CASSLGGTEDFF. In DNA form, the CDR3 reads TGTGCCAGCAGTTTAGGGGGCACTGAAGATTTCTTT.